This T cell receptor (beta chain) emerged from a study of CD8+CD57+ T cells in acquired aplastic anemia. Study at large: Sorting CD4+ and CD8+ cells gave DNA averaging approximately 3 ug.

With regard to this clonotype: Its specificity is unknown.

Genomic DNA acted as the template from which TCR beta VDJ combination and CDR3 sequence profiling were carried out. TCRdb fed the reads into MiXCR, producing one record per CDR3 protein. The table records about 110,000 distinct CDR3 sequences, 50% to 65% of them present only once. Study-level findings and limits: Comparison of patients with controls identified roughly 30 shared CD8+ CDR3 sequences.

V dropped 4 bases and J dropped 0 bases, with 13 bases sitting between them. The CDR3 spans 16 residues. Looked up from germline, CDR1 is LNHDA and CDR2 is SQIVND (reference sequence). Sequencing was done on a sample of sorted CD4+, CD8+, or CD8+CD57+ T cells (not recorded which) from PBMCs. The receptor was isolated from a human donor in good health, serving as a control. This chain connects TRBV19 to TRBJ2-4; D uncertain. The CDR3 coding sequence is TGTGCCAGTAGTAGTGATGTTGAGGTAGCCAAAAACATTCAGTACTTC. This translates into CASSSDVEVAKNIQYF.